This T cell receptor (beta chain) was sequenced during a study of cytomegalovirus exposure and HLA in healthy donors. The ends lost 6 bases at V and 6 bases at J; junction bases unmatched: 12. The CDR3 loop spans 16 amino acids. Per the germline V gene, CDR1 is MDHEN and CDR2 is SYDVKM. Findings of the study overall: A missense DCLRE1C variant was associated with V- and J-gene trimming of TCR beta chains in a later analysis, and an independent cohort replicated the association.

Comment on this clone: The antigen remains unidentified.

Amplification used 60 Vbeta primers and 13 Jbeta primers. As handled by the study authors: An analysis that came later counted approximately 76 million unique TCR beta chains, 9 million to 12 million shared. Clones were sequenced by immunoSEQ multiplex PCR, and TCRdb holds only the in-frame ones, with some missing. The V and J calls and the clone size are those of that table, but D and trimming were determined from the DNA. The sample includes about 210,000 clones, 75% to 80% of them seen just once. The receptor was isolated from a male donor in good health and CMV-seronegative. V is TRBV28 and J is TRBJ1-1, with 11 bases that match TRBD1. Sequences were obtained from PBMCs. CDR3 region: CASRSPEGQGVAEAFF. The CDR3 DNA sequence: TGTGCCAGCAGGTCCCCAGAGGGACAGGGGGTGGCTGAAGCTTTCTTT. The variable domain in full, completed from reference TRBV28 and TRBJ1-1, reads DVKVTQSSRYLVKRTGEKVFLECVQDMDHENMFWYRQDPGLGLRLIYFSYDVKMKEKGDIPEGYSVSREKKERFSLILESASTNQTSMYLCASRSPEGQGVAEAFFGQGTRLTVV.